A single T cell receptor (beta chain) is shown here with its context. These data come from a study of PD-L1 blockade in urothelial cancer. Study in general: Specimens of blood held a median count of 141,255 T cells.

Time point indicated: pretreatment peripheral blood. Patients were diagnosed with urothelial carcinoma, either locally advanced or metastatic. The protocol was immunoSEQ multiplex PCR, while the TCRdb copy is restricted to in-frame clones and leaves out a portion. The sample has 35,000 or so clones; roughly 84% are singletons. The CDR3 length is 16 residues. V was trimmed by 0 bases and J by 0 bases, leaving 8 bases between them. CDR1 and CDR2 from the germline V gene are LGHNA and YNFKEQ. Sequenced material: PBMCs, taken around atezolizumab (anti-PD-L1) treatment. The V and J genes are TRBV4-2 and TRBJ1-4; a possible D gene is TRBD1 (5 bases). The sequence came from a man aged 55 to 70 with urothelial cancer. The CDR3 spells CASSQEGGATNEKLFF. The CDR3 DNA sequence: TGTGCCAGCAGCCAAGAAGGAGGGGCAACTAATGAAAAACTGTTTTTT.